This TCR beta chain derives from a study of T-cell reconstitution after alpha-beta-depleted transplantation in children. The V end was cut by 2 bases, the J end by 5 bases, with 16 bases between. There are 15 residues in the CDR3. In germline, CDR1 is SGHAT, CDR2 FQNNGV. Researchers prepared the TCRbeta library using unique molecular identifiers, the study reports. TCRdb independently ran MiXCR on the PCR reads; one entry per CDR3 protein. The profile covers about 480,000 distinct CDR3 sequences, with about 12% appearing a single time and about 5% taken by the ten largest. The specimen was PBMCs from the stem cell graft donor, collected from the stem cell graft. This clonotype originated in a human donor who donated a stem cell graft to a child with combined immunodeficiency. The chain uses TRBV11-2 and TRBJ2-7; a possible D gene is TRBD2 (5 bases). The CDR3 DNA reads TGTGCCAGCAGCTTAAGGATAGGTACGCGGGACGAGCAGTACTTC. Amino acid sequence: CASSLRIGTRDEQYF.